One sample yielded the 5 T cell receptor beta chains listed below, sequenced in a study of identical twins. Via MiXCR, TCRdb re-called the 5' RACE reads, giving one row per CDR3 protein. The table has around 140,000 distinct CDR3 sequences, roughly 3.2% seen once; the top ten hold around 8.1%. Material: memory T cells sorted from blood. These receptors originate from a man younger than 35 in good health.

At least ten counts were recorded for this clonotype. V and J are TRBV7-9 and TRBJ1-3; 9 bases fit TRBD1. Germline CDR1 is SEHNR and CDR2 is FQNEAQ (reference sequence). This CDR3 has 15 amino acids. V was clipped by 4 bases and J by 3 bases; unmatched bases: 4. CDR3 region: CASSSGQGFGNTIYF. The CDR3 DNA reads as TGTGCCAGCAGCTCGGGACAGGGTTTTGGAAACACCATATATTTT. Full variable domain (outside the CDR3, taken from reference TRBV7-9 and TRBJ1-3): DTGVSQNPRHKITKRGQNVTFRCDPISEHNRLYWYRQTLGQGPEFLTYFQNEAQLEKSRLLSDRFSAERPKGSFSTLEIQRTEQGDSAMYLCASSSGQGFGNTIYFGEGSWLTVV.

Notes on this clonotype: A much larger clone lies one base from this, so it may be a read error. The CDR3 is CSARAARLARRERYF. CDR3 sequence (DNA): TGCAGTGCTAGAGCCGCCAGACTAGCCCGGCGTGAGCGGTACTTC. V and J are TRBV20-1 and TRBJ2-7; 7 nucleotides match TRBD2. The CDR3 is 15 amino acids. CDR1 DFQATT and CDR2 SNEGSKA come from the germline V gene (reference sequence).

This clonotype was found many times. The V and J genes are TRBV25-1 and TRBJ2-1; TRBD2 aligns across 12 bases. Per the germline V gene, CDR1 is MGHDK and CDR2 is SYGVNS. With 3 bases clipped from V and 0 bases from J, the junction kept 6 bases outside the gene matches. CDR3 length equals 18 residues. The CDR3 region is CASSDPSGRASSYNEQFF. CDR3 bases: TGTGCCAGCAGTGACCCTAGCGGGAGGGCCAGCTCCTACAATGAGCAGTTCTTC.

This clonotype was counted many times. V gene TRBV5-1 combines with J gene TRBJ2-3; TRBD1 aligns across 9 bases. CDR1 is SGHRS and CDR2 is YFSETQ in the germline V gene. The CDR3 extends over 15 amino acids. Unmatched junction bases numbered 3, after V lost 0 bases and J lost 4 bases. In DNA, the CDR3 is TGCGCCAGCAGCTTGGGACAGGGGGACGCAGATACGCAGTATTTT. Protein: CASSLGQGDADTQYF.

This clonotype was counted many times. The chain has TRBV12-3 or TRBV12-4 and TRBJ2-2; 13 nucleotides align to TRBD2. CDR3 length equals 15 residues. V was pared by 4 bases and J by 5 bases, with 1 base of the junction left unmatched. The CDR3 region has the DNA TGTGCCAGCAGTTCGGGACTAGCGGGGACCGGGGAGCTGTTTTTT. This encodes CASSSGLAGTGELFF.